The clone carrying this T cell receptor beta chain was found many times. Template material for amplifying TCR beta CDR3 regions consisted of RNA transcripts. The study used the HTBI primer set for a first-round RT-PCR of the TCR CDR3. One entry per CDR3 protein, called by TCRdb with MiXCR from the multiplex PCR reads. The table has 250,000 to 400,000 distinct CDR3 sequences, roughly 13% seen once. Pregnant or lactating patients were excluded, as were those with uncontrolled infection or other autoimmune disease. Orbital computed tomography, thyroid ultrasound, serum thyroxine and TRAb, and clinical symptoms together informed the diagnoses. The PBMCs had their origin in around 9.1 ml of fresh peripheral blood. V shed 6 bases, J shed 5 bases, and the junction held 6 bases outside the gene matches. The CDR3 spans 15 residues. This entry is derived from a study of T cells in Graves' hyperthyroidism and ophthalmopathy.

The TCR comes from a woman between 40 and 55 years old with Graves' ophthalmopathy. Material for sequencing was blood. J is TRBJ2-1 and V is TRBV12-3 or TRBV12-4, with 11 bases identical to TRBD2. The chain's CDR3 is CASSLLAGVHNEQFF. The CDR3 DNA reads as TGTGCCAGCAGCCTACTAGCGGGAGTCCACAATGAGCAGTTCTTC.